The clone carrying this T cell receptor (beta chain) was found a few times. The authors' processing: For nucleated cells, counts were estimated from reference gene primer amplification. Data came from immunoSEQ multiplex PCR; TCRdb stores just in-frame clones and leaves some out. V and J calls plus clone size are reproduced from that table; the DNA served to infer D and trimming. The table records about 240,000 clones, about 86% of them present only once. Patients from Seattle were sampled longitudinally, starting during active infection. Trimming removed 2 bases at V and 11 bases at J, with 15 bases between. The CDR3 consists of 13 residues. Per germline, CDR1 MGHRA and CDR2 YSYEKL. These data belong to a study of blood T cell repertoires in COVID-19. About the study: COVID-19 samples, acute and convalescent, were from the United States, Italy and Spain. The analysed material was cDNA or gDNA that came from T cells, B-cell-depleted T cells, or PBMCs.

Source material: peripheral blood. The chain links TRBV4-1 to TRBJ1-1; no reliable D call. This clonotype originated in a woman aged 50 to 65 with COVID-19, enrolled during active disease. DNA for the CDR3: TGCGCCAGCAGCCAAACTTTGGGGAGTTACGCTTTCTTT. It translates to CASSQTLGSYAFF.